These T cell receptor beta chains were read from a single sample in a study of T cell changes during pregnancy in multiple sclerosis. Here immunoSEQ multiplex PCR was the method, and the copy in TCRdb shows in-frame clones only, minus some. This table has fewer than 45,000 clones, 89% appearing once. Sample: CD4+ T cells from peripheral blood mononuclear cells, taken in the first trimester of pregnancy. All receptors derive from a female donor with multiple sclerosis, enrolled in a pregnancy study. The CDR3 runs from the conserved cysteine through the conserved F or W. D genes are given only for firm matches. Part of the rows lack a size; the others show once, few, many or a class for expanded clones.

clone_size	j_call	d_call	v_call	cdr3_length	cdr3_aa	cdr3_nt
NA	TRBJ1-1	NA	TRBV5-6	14	CASSLGQINTEAFF	TGTGCCAGCAGCTTGGGGCAGATTAACACTGAAGCTTTCTTT
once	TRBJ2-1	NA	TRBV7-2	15	CASSFNRQGSNEQFF	TGTGCCAGCAGCTTCAATAGGCAGGGGAGCAATGAGCAGTTCTTC
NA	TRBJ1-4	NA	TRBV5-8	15	CASSLEAGSDEKLFF	TGTGCCAGCAGCTTGGAGGCAGGGTCTGATGAAAAACTGTTTTTT
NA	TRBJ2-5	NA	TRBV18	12	CASSPSVETQYF	TGTGCCAGCTCACCATCTGTAGAGACCCAGTACTTC
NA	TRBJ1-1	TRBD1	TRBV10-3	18	CAISESLTGAMRNTEAFF	TGTGCCATCAGTGAGTCGTTAACAGGGGCAATGCGGAACACTGAAGCTTTCTTT
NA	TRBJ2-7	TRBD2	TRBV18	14	CASSPREESHEQYF	TGTGCCAGCTCGCCACGGGAGGAGAGCCACGAGCAGTACTTC
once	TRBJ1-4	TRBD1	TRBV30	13	CAGSRDSKEKLFF	TGTGCCGGCAGCCGGGACAGTAAGGAAAAACTGTTTTTT
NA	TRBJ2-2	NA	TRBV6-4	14	CASSVRGNTGELFF	TGTGCCAGCAGTGTCAGGGGGAACACCGGGGAGCTGTTTTTT
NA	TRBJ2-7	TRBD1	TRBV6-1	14	CASSRGQGTYEQYF	TGTGCCAGCAGTCGGGGACAGGGAACCTACGAGCAGTACTTC
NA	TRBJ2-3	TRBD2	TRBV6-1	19	CASSEAQAFLAGGTDTQYF	TGTGCCAGCAGTGAAGCGCAGGCCTTTCTAGCGGGAGGCACAGATACGCAGTATTTT
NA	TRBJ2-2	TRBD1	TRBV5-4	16	CASSLGGTGITGELFF	TGTGCCAGCAGCTTGGGAGGGACAGGGATCACCGGGGAGCTGTTTTTT
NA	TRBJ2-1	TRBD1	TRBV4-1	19	CASSQGDRFGTASYNEQFF	TGCGCCAGCAGCCAAGGGGACCGATTCGGGACAGCCTCCTACAATGAGCAGTTCTTC
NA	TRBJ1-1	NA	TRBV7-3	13	CASSSSQGSEAFF	TGTGCCAGCAGCTCGTCCCAGGGCAGTGAAGCTTTCTTT
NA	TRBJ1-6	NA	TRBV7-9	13	CASGEGSNSPLHF	TGTGCCTCCGGTGAGGGTTCTAATTCACCCCTCCACTTT
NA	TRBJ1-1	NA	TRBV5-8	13	CASSPDWNTEAFF	TGTGCCAGCAGTCCGGACTGGAACACTGAAGCTTTCTTT
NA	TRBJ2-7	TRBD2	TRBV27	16	CASRPWTSGGSYEQYF	TGTGCCAGCAGACCTTGGACTAGCGGGGGCTCCTACGAGCAGTACTTC
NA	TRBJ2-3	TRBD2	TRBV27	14	CASSRLAGVDTQYF	TGTGCCAGCAGTAGACTAGCGGGAGTAGATACGCAGTATTTT
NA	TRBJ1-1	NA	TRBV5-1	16	CASSLGGGKKNTEAFF	TGCGCCAGCAGCTTGGGAGGCGGAAAGAAGAACACTGAAGCTTTCTTT
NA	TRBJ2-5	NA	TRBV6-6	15	CASSYRLGQGETQYF	TGTGCCAGCAGTTACAGGTTAGGGCAGGGAGAGACCCAGTACTTC
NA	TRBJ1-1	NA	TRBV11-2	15	CASSPGGTSWTEAFF	TGTGCCAGCAGCCCCGGGGGGACTTCGTGGACTGAAGCTTTCTTT
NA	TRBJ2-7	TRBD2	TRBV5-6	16	CASSLTGTSGIYEQYF	TGTGCCAGCAGCTTGACCGGGACTAGCGGGATCTACGAGCAGTACTTC
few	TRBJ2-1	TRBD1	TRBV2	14	CASSEGDRAYEQFF	TGTGCCAGCAGTGAAGGGGACAGGGCTTATGAGCAGTTCTTC
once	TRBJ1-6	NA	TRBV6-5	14	CASSMTDSGSPLHF	TGTGCCAGCAGCATGACAGATTCAGGTTCACCCCTCCACTTT
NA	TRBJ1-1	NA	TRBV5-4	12	CASSPSRTEAFF	TGTGCCAGCAGCCCTTCCCGGACTGAAGCTTTCTTT
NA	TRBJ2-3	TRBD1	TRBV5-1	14	CASSFDRGPDTQYF	TGCGCCAGCAGTTTCGACAGGGGGCCAGATACGCAGTATTTT
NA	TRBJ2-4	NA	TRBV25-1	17	CASRTSIYRVAKNIQYF	TGTGCCAGCAGAACTAGTATCTATCGAGTAGCCAAAAACATTCAGTACTTC
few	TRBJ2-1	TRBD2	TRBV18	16	CASSPIIAGGWNEQFF	TGTGCCAGCTCACCGATAATAGCGGGGGGTTGGAATGAGCAGTTCTTC
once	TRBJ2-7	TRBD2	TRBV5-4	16	CASSPGLAGDSYEQYF	TGTGCCAGCAGCCCTGGACTAGCGGGAGACTCCTACGAGCAGTACTTC
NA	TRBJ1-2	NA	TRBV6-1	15	CASLAATGSTYGYTF	TGTGCCAGCCTTGCGGCTACCGGGAGTACCTATGGCTACACCTTC
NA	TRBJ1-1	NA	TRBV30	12	CAHRRRFTEAFF	TGTGCCCACCGAAGGAGGTTCACTGAAGCTTTCTTT
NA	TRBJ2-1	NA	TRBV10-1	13	CASEAGTYNEQFF	TGCGCCAGCGAGGCGGGCACCTACAATGAGCAGTTCTTC
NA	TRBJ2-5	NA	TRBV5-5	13	CASSVSVQETQYF	TGTGCCAGCAGCGTATCAGTTCAAGAGACCCAGTACTTC
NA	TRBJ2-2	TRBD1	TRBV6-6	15	CASSYRDRGNGELFF	TGTGCCAGCAGTTACAGGGACAGAGGAAACGGGGAGCTGTTTTTT